This TCR beta chain emerged from a study of neurological immune-mediated disorders. The cDNA was synthesized by means of template-switch 5'RACE, which was carried out with 10-nucleotide random UMIs. TCRdb redid the calling of the 5' RACE reads with MiXCR, one entry per CDR3 protein. The sample lists about 60,000 distinct CDR3 sequences; 8.5% to 10% were seen once. Regarding time point: longitudinal time-point 2. The CDR3 runs to 15 residues. Germline V CDR1 and CDR2: SEHNR, FQNEAQ (reference sequence). J gave up 7 bases and V 5 bases, and 6 bases lay outside the gene matches. The sample holds many counts of this clonotype.

The rearrangement links TRBV7-9 to TRBJ2-1, with TRBD2 identical over 12 bases. What was sequenced was PBMCs. The receptor was isolated from a man aged 25 to 40 in good health. DNA of the CDR3: TGTGCCAGCAGCCCCGGACTAGCGGGAAAGAATGAGCAGTTCTTC. Amino acids: CASSPGLAGKNEQFF.